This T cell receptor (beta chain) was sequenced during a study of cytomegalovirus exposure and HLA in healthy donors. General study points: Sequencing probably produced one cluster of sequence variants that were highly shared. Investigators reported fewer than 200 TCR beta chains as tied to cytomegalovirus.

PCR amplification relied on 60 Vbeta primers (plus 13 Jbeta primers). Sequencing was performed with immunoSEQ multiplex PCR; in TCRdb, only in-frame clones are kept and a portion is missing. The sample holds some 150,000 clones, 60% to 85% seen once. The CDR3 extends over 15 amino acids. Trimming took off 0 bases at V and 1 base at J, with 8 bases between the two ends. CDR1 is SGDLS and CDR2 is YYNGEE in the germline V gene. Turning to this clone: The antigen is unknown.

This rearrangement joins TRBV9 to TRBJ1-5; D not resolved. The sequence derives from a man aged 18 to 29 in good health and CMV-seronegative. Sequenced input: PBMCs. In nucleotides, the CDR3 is TGTGCCAGCAGCGTAGGCCCGACAAGCAATCAGCCCCAGCATTTT. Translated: CASSVGPTSNQPQHF.